Each of the 4 T cell receptor beta chains below was sequenced from the same sample in a study of circulating and synovial CD4+ cells in juvenile arthritis. Generated by immunoSEQ multiplex PCR, the TCRdb table keeps only in-frame clones and is missing some. The sample has around 32,000 clones, 90% to 95% seen once; the top ten hold roughly 0.69%. The sequenced material came from CD4+ T cells from blood. These receptors were collected from a human donor with juvenile idiopathic arthritis.

The chain has TRBV2 and TRBJ2-7, with D possibly matching TRBD2 (6 bases). The CDR3 contains 13 residues. Between the trimmed V and J ends, which lost 1 base and 6 bases, there was a span of 10 bases. Germline loops: CDR1 SNHLY, CDR2 FYNNEI. CDR3 residues: CASSEELAREQYF. In nucleotides, the CDR3 is TGTGCCAGCAGTGAAGAACTAGCCCGCGAGCAGTACTTC. Combining the CDR3 with reference TRBV2 and TRBJ2-7 gives the whole variable domain EPEVTQTPSHQVTQMGQEVILRCVPISNHLYFYWYRQILGQKVEFLVSFYNNEISEKSEIFDDQFSVERPDGSNFTLKIRSTKLEDSAMYFCASSEELAREQYFGPGTRLTVT.

The CDR3 coding sequence is TGTGCCAGCAGCTCACAGACTAGCGGGAGTTGGAACACCGGGGAGCTGTTTTTT. It codes for CASSSQTSGSWNTGELFF. This sequence joins TRBV5-6 and TRBJ2-2; TRBD2 agrees at 12 bases. The CDR3 loop spans 18 amino acids. The V gene's germline CDR1 is SGHDT and CDR2 YYEEEE. The V segment lost 3 bases and the J segment 1 base; nucleotides outside the gene matches: 7. The full variable domain, completed using reference TRBV5-6 and TRBJ2-2, is DAGVTQSPTHLIKTRGQQVTLRCSPKSGHDTVSWYQQALGQGPQFIFQYYEEEERQRGNFPDRFSGHQFPNYSSELNVNALLLGDSALYLCASSSQTSGSWNTGELFFGEGSRLTVL.

The genes are TRBV7-8 and TRBJ2-7, with 9 bases matching TRBD1. The CDR3 is made up of 15 amino acids. The ends lost 1 base at V and 3 bases at J; junction bases unmatched: 4. Per germline, CDR1 SGHVS and CDR2 FQNEAQ. CDR3 protein: CASSLGGTGRYEQYF. The CDR3 DNA follows: TGTGCCAGCAGCTTAGGAGGGACAGGGCGCTACGAGCAGTACTTC.

V gene TRBV11-2 combines with J gene TRBJ2-3; 13 bases are a match to TRBD2. CDR3 length equals 18 residues. Germline V gene data show CDR1 as SGHAT and CDR2 as FQNNGV. The junction had 16 bases not matched to a gene; V was cut back by 5 bases and J by 8 bases. CDR3 amino acids: CASSRIRTSGSDWATQYF. CDR3 bases: TGTGCCAGCAGCCGAATCAGGACTAGCGGGAGTGATTGGGCTACGCAGTATTTT.